This T cell receptor beta chain was recovered during a study of CD8 T cells in Susac syndrome. Overall study results and limits: CD4+ T cell repertoires in Susac syndrome lacked clonal expansion.

About this clonotype: The antigen remains undetermined.

With random hexamers, roughly 0.45 to 1 ug RNA was reverse transcribed. An immunoSEQ multiplex PCR amplified TCR beta CDR3 over 54 Vbeta and 13 Jbeta. TCRdb independently ran MiXCR on the immunoSEQ multiplex PCR reads; one entry per CDR3 protein. The sample carries approximately 190,000 distinct CDR3 sequences, approximately 94% recorded once. V trimming: 3 bases; J trimming: 4 bases; junction bases outside the gene matches: 5. CDR3 size: 14 residues. From germline, CDR1 is SGHDT and CDR2 YYEEEE. The sequencing sample was made of CD4+ T cells from PBMCs. This chain uses TRBV5-6 with TRBJ2-5; 8 nucleotides match TRBD1. The clonotype originates from a human donor with Susac syndrome. DNA of the CDR3: TGTGCCAGCAGCTACAAACAGGGGGGAGAGACCCAGTACTTC. Residues: CASSYKQGGETQYF.